A single sample gave rise to the 28 T cell receptor beta chains below, sequenced in a study of OX40 agonist ivuxolimab in advanced cancers. Here immunoSEQ multiplex PCR was the method, and the copy in TCRdb shows in-frame clones only, minus some. Among more than 50,000 clones listed, around 87% were seen once. Source: CD4+ or CD8+ T cells sorted from blood, taken in a trial of the OX40 agonist ivuxolimab. These receptors were taken from an adult with an advanced solid tumor such as melanoma, head and neck, liver or kidney cancer.

The chain has TRBV27 and TRBJ1-1; no clear D gene. V lost 5 bases and J 1 base, leaving 11 bases between the germline ends. This CDR3 is built from 14 residues. The germline V gene has CDR1 MNHEY and CDR2 SMNVEV (reference sequence). For the CDR3, the DNA is TGTGCCAGCAGTCAAATAGGACGGAACACTGAAGCTTTCTTT. Protein: CASSQIGRNTEAFF.

The rearrangement uses TRBV28 and TRBJ2-7, with 9 bases fitting TRBD2. Germline assignment: CDR1 MDHEN and CDR2 SYDVKM. Trimming at V came to 2 bases and at J to 6 bases, leaving 11 bases not matched to a gene. The CDR3 is 16 residues long. DNA for the CDR3: TGTGCCAGCAGTTTAATAGGAGCGGGAGGTCGGTCCGAGCAGTACTTC. Protein product: CASSLIGAGGRSEQYF.

J is TRBJ2-5 and V is TRBV2; D is uncertain. The CDR3 totals 13 residues. Germline V gene sequence: CDR1 SNHLY, CDR2 FYNNEI. V lost 3 bases and J lost 2, with 7 bases in between. The CDR3 region has the DNA TGTGCCAGCAGTGAGGACGGACAAGAGACCCAGTACTTC. Encoded protein: CASSEDGQETQYF.

This clone appeared once. V and J are TRBV5-1 and TRBJ2-5; D not certain. Trimming pared 1 base from V and 4 bases from J, leaving 14 bases between. This CDR3 is 15 amino acids long. CDR1 is SGHRS and CDR2 is YFSETQ in the germline V gene. The CDR3 DNA is TGCGCCAGCAGCTTGATGGACGGCGGCGGAGAGACCCAGTACTTC. Translation gives CASSLMDGGGETQYF.

This rearrangement joins TRBV28 to TRBJ1-2; perhaps TRBD1 as D (5 bases). The V end lost 2 bases, the J end lost 7 bases, and 14 bases lay between the germline ends. This CDR3 contains 14 residues. Germline V gene data show CDR1 as MDHEN and CDR2 as SYDVKM. CDR3 bases: TGTGCCAGCAGTTTAGGGGCCGGGGGAGGTGGCTACACCTTC. Its protein is CASSLGAGGGGYTF.

This clone has a single count. V and J are TRBV5-1 and TRBJ1-4; D may be TRBD1 (6 bases). Germline V gives CDR1 SGHRS, CDR2 YFSETQ. The length of the CDR3 is 13 residues. Trimming stripped 2 bases from V and 8 bases from J, with 10 bases between. CDR3: CASSFQGQEKLFF. DNA of the CDR3: TGCGCCAGCAGCTTCCAGGGGCAAGAAAAACTGTTTTTT.

This sequence joins TRBV18 and TRBJ1-1; no clear D. CDR1 and CDR2 from the germline V gene are KGHSH and LQKENI. V lost 1 base to trimming and J lost 1 base, with 4 bases between them. The CDR3 has 13 amino acids. The chain's CDR3 is CASSPRENTEAFF. CDR3 DNA: TGTGCCAGCTCACCACGGGAGAACACTGAAGCTTTCTTT.

Worth noting for this clone: This sample also contains other DNA sequences that code for the same CDR3. The V and J genes are TRBV28 and TRBJ1-1, with D unclear. Per germline, CDR1 MDHEN and CDR2 SYDVKM. V was clipped by 3 bases and J by 2 bases, with 7 bases between them. CDR3 length equals 13 residues. The CDR3 DNA follows: TGTGCCAGCAGTTTGCGGGGTAACACTGAAGCTTTCTTT. As protein: CASSLRGNTEAFF.

J is TRBJ2-1 and V is TRBV7-2, with 11 bases identical to TRBD2. The CDR3 length is 16 residues. The J segment lost 1 base and the V segment lost 5 bases, leaving 4 bases of the junction unmatched. Per the germline V gene, CDR1 is SGHTA and CDR2 is FQGNSA. In nucleotides, the CDR3 is TGTGCCAGCAGCCCCACTAGCGGGAGTTCCTACAATGAGCAGTTCTTC. It translates to CASSPTSGSSYNEQFF.

The gene calls are TRBV7-2 and TRBJ1-1; tentatively, D is TRBD1 (6 bases). V was shortened by 2 bases and J by 1 base, with 11 bases between the two germline ends. This CDR3 has 15 residues. Germline CDR1 SGHTA, CDR2 FQGNSA. CDR3 sequence reads: CASSLLGHPNTEAFF. In DNA form, the CDR3 reads TGTGCCAGCAGCTTACTGGGACATCCGAACACTGAAGCTTTCTTT.

J is TRBJ1-3 and V is TRBV11-2, with D possibly matching TRBD1 (6 bases). The CDR3 contains 15 residues. V was cut by 1 base and J by 2 bases, with 9 bases left in between. Germline-derived CDR1 and CDR2 are SGHAT and FQNNGV. CDR3 region: CASSLAPGAGNTIYF. The CDR3 nucleotides read TGTGCCAGCAGCTTAGCCCCAGGGGCTGGAAACACCATATATTTT.

The V gene is TRBV6-5, the J gene TRBJ1-3, with D maybe TRBD1 (6 bases). V lost 4 bases to trimming and J lost 6 bases, with 10 bases between them. The CDR3 extends over 13 amino acids. CDR1 MNHEY and CDR2 SVGAGI come from the germline V gene. CDR3 region: CASSLTGLNTIYF. The DNA for the CDR3 is TGTGCCAGCAGTTTAACAGGGCTAAACACCATATATTTT.

V and J are TRBV5-4 and TRBJ2-1; TRBD2 agrees at 9 bases. Germline trimming cut 1 base from V and 6 bases from J; bases unmatched to any gene: 2. Germline V gene lookup returns CDR1 SGHNT and CDR2 YYREEE (reference sequence). CDR3 length: 14 amino acids. The CDR3 DNA is TGTGCCAGCAGCTTGCGCGGGGGGGCCAATGAGCAGTTCTTC. Its protein is CASSLRGGANEQFF.

The chain carries TRBV2 and TRBJ2-3; D gene unclear. Germline V gives CDR1 SNHLY, CDR2 FYNNEI. The CDR3 is 14 residues long. Trimming pared 2 bases from V and 8 bases from J, leaving 14 bases between. The DNA for the CDR3 is TGTGCCAGCAGTGAAATGGCAGCGAAAGGTACGCAGTATTTT. This codes for CASSEMAAKGTQYF.

The rearrangement uses TRBV6-6 and TRBJ1-3; D perhaps matches TRBD1 (6 bases). CDR1 MNHNY and CDR2 SVGAGI come from the germline V gene (reference sequence). CDR3 length equals 16 residues. Trimming stripped 0 bases from V and 0 bases from J, with 9 bases between. As DNA, the CDR3 is TGTGCCAGCAGTTACTCCCGGGACAACTCTGGAAACACCATATATTTT. Protein: CASSYSRDNSGNTIYF.

V usage is TRBV10-3 and J usage is TRBJ2-3, with TRBD1 matching over 9 bases. The CDR3 has 15 amino acids. The V gene end was trimmed by 5 bases and the J gene end by 3 bases; junction bases not matched to a gene: 6. Germline V gives CDR1 ENHRY, CDR2 SYGVKD. The CDR3 coding sequence is TGTGCCATCAGTAAGACAGGGGGGGGGACAGATACGCAGTATTTT. Residues: CAISKTGGGTDTQYF.

The chain uses TRBV6-1 and TRBJ1-5, with no clear D. CDR1 is MNHNS, CDR2 SASEGT, per germline. The CDR3 is 16 amino acids. V was pared by 2 bases and J by 7 bases, with 18 bases between. CDR3 in amino acids: CASSENLVGLGQPQHF. The CDR3 nucleotides are TGTGCCAGCAGTGAAAATCTAGTCGGACTCGGGCAGCCCCAGCATTTT.

The genes are TRBV7-2 and TRBJ1-2, with 7 bases fitting TRBD1. CDR3 length: 15 residues. V shed 4 bases, J shed 0 bases, and the junction held 5 bases outside the gene matches. Germline V gene data show CDR1 as SGHTA and CDR2 as FQGNSA. CDR3 DNA sequence: TGTGCCAGCAGCTCAGTAGGACAGGCTAACTATGGCTACACCTTC. Protein: CASSSVGQANYGYTF.

This chain links TRBV11-3 with TRBJ2-1; possible D gene TRBD2, 5 bases. The CDR3 length is 16 residues. Trimming removed 5 bases from V and 0 bases from J, with 14 bases in between. Germline-derived CDR1 and CDR2 are SGHNT and YENEEA. The CDR3 DNA is TGTGCCAGCAGCCCGGAGGTTGCGGGCTCCTACAATGAGCAGTTCTTC. Translated: CASSPEVAGSYNEQFF.

The V gene is TRBV5-1, the J gene TRBJ1-2, with D possibly TRBD1 on 5 matching bases. V shed 2 bases and J shed 8 bases, with 19 bases lying between them. The CDR3 consists of 15 residues. Germline loops: CDR1 SGHRS, CDR2 YFSETQ. CDR3 sequence reads: CASSLTFDSIGGYTF. The CDR3 nucleotides are TGCGCCAGCAGCTTAACTTTCGACAGTATCGGGGGCTACACCTTC.

The chain joins TRBV29-1 to TRBJ1-1, with D unresolved. The CDR3 totals 12 residues. Germline CDR1 is SQVTM and CDR2 is ANQGSEA. Trimming pared 7 bases from V and 0 bases from J, leaving 9 bases between. CDR3 coding DNA: TGCAGCGCCCGCTGGCTGAACACTGAAGCTTTCTTT. Protein: CSARWLNTEAFF. The variable domain in full, with the rest retrieved from reference TRBV29-1 and TRBJ1-1, is SAVISQKPSRDICQRGTSLTIQCQVDSQVTMMFWYRQQPGQSLTLIATANQGSEATYESGFVIDKFPISRPNLTFSTLTVSNMSPEDSSIYLCSARWLNTEAFFGQGTRLTVV.

In this sample, this clone turned up once. This chain connects TRBV29-1 to TRBJ1-2; TRBD1 is a possible D gene (5 bases). The germline V gene has CDR1 SQVTM and CDR2 ANQGSEA. The CDR3 runs to 12 residues. V gave up 6 bases and J gave up 6 bases, with 14 bases separating them. CDR3: CSVRLTEHGYTF. CDR3 bases: TGCAGCGTACGTCTGACAGAGCATGGCTACACCTTC.

This chain connects TRBV29-1 to TRBJ1-1; D unclear. The CDR3 loop spans 12 amino acids. CDR1 is SQVTM and CDR2 is ANQGSEA in the germline V gene. The V gene lost 3 bases and the J gene lost 1 base, with 6 bases spanning the gap. The CDR3 DNA follows: TGCAGCGTTGAGCCCGGGAACACTGAAGCTTTCTTT. Protein: CSVEPGNTEAFF.

The chain is built from TRBV7-9 and TRBJ2-3; tentatively, D is TRBD1 (6 bases). The V gene lost 6 bases and the J gene lost 6 bases, with 19 bases spanning the gap. This CDR3 is 15 amino acids long. Germline V gene data show CDR1 as SEHNR and CDR2 as FQNEAQ (reference sequence). This chain's CDR3 is CASRGDTQGSDTQYF. The CDR3 DNA reads TGTGCCAGCAGGGGGGACACTCAGGGGTCGGATACGCAGTATTTT. The full variable domain, rest sourced from reference TRBV7-9 and TRBJ2-3, is DTGVSQNPRHKITKRGQNVTFRCDPISEHNRLYWYRQTLGQGPEFLTYFQNEAQLEKSRLLSDRFSAERPKGSFSTLEIQRTEQGDSAMYLCASRGDTQGSDTQYFGPGTRLTVL.

The V call is TRBV28, the J call TRBJ2-5, with D tentatively TRBD1 or TRBD2 (6 bases each). CDR3 length: 17 amino acids. The V gene's germline CDR1 is MDHEN and CDR2 SYDVKM. Deletions cut 5 bases from V and 2 bases from J, with 21 bases between. The CDR3: CASSTTRGTLTQETQYF. The CDR3 DNA reads TGTGCCAGCAGTACAACTCGGGGGACACTGACTCAAGAGACCCAGTACTTC.

This chain joins TRBV30 and TRBJ1-1; D is ambiguous. The V and J ends lost 2 bases and 4 bases respectively, with 11 bases between them. The germline CDR1 and CDR2 sequences are GTSNPN and SVGIG (reference sequence). This CDR3 comprises 13 residues. DNA for the CDR3: TGTGCCTGGAGTTCGGGGTATTTCACTGAAGCTTTCTTT. This translates into CAWSSGYFTEAFF.

The rearrangement uses TRBV5-6 and TRBJ1-4; the D is unclear. This CDR3 region has 14 residues. Germline lookup yields CDR1 SGHDT and CDR2 YYEEEE. Trimming removed 4 bases at V and 1 base at J, with 8 bases between. CDR3 in amino acids: CASSRIRTNEKLFF. CDR3 DNA: TGTGCCAGCAGCCGAATAAGAACTAATGAAAAACTGTTTTTT.

This chain links TRBV5-1 with TRBJ1-5; TRBD1 is a possible D gene (6 bases). Germline-derived CDR1 and CDR2 are SGHRS and YFSETQ. This CDR3 region has 15 residues. Between the trimmed V and J ends, which lost 4 bases and 3 bases, there was a span of 14 bases. The DNA of the CDR3 is TGCGCCAGCAGCCTATATACAGGGAACAATCAGCCCCAGCATTTT. Its protein product is CASSLYTGNNQPQHF.